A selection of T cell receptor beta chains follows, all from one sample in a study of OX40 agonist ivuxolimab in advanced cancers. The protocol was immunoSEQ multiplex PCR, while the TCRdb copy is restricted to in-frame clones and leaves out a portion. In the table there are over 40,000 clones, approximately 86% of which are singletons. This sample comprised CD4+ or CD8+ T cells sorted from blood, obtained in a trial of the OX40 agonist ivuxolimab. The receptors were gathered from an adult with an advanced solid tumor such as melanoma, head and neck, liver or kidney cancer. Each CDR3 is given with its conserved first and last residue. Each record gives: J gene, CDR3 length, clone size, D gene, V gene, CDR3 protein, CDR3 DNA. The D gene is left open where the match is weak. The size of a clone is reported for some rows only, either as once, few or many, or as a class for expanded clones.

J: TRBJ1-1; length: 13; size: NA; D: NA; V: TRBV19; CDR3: CASSYGTNTEAFF; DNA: TGTGCCAGTAGTTACGGGACGAACACTGAAGCTTTCTTT
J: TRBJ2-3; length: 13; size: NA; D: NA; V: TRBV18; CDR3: CASSPTSTDTQYF; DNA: TGTGCCAGCTCACCAACGAGCACAGATACGCAGTATTTT
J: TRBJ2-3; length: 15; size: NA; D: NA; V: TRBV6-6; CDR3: CASTLEGVGPYTQYF; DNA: TGTGCCAGCACACTGGAGGGCGTTGGGCCTTATACGCAGTATTTT
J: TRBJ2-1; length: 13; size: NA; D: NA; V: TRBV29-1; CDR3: CSVARLVVDEQFF; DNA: TGCAGCGTTGCGAGACTAGTAGTCGATGAGCAGTTCTTC
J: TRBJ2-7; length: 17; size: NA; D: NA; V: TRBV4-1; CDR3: CASSRGPLRGPNYEQYF; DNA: TGCGCCAGCAGCCGAGGCCCCTTGCGGGGACCAAACTACGAGCAGTACTTC
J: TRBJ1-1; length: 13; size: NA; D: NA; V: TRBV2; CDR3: CASSERGNTEAFF; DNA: TGTGCCAGCAGTGAACGGGGGAACACTGAAGCTTTCTTT
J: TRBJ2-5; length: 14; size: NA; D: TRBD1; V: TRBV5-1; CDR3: CASSWGDRDRTQYF; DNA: TGCGCCAGCAGCTGGGGGGACAGGGATCGGACCCAGTACTTC
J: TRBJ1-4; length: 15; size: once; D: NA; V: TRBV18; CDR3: CASSPLQGSNERLFF; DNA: TGTGCCAGCTCACCTCTTCAGGGGTCTAATGAAAGACTGTTTTTT
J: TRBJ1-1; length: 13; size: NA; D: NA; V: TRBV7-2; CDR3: CASSFRPNTEAFF; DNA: TGTGCCAGCAGCTTTCGGCCGAACACTGAAGCCTTCTTT
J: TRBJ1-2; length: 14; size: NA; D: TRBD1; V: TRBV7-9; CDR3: CASSPEDRDYGYTF; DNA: TGTGCCAGCAGCCCTGAGGACAGGGACTATGGCTACACCTTC
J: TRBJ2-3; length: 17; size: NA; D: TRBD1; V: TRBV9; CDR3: CASSVHTGATSTDTQYF; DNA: TGTGCCAGCAGCGTCCATACAGGGGCGACTAGCACAGATACGCAGTATTTT
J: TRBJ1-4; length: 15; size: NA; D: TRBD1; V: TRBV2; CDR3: CASRDQTGGKEKLFF; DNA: TGTGCCAGCAGGGACCAGACAGGGGGGAAAGAAAAACTGTTTTTT
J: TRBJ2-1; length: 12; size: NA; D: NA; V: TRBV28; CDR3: CASSLADNEQFF; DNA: TGTGCCAGCAGTTTGGCGGACAATGAGCAGTTCTTC
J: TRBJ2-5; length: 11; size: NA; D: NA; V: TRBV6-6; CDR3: CASLLAETQYF; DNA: TGTGCCAGCCTACTAGCAGAGACCCAGTACTTC
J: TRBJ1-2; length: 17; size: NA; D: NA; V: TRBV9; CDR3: CASSPREGSHLGYGYTF; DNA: TGTGCCAGCAGCCCCCGTGAGGGGAGCCACTTGGGCTATGGCTACACCTTC
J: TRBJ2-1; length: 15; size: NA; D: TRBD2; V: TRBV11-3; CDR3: CASSLESGRDNEQFF; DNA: TGTGCCAGCAGCTTAGAGAGCGGGAGGGACAATGAGCAGTTCTTC
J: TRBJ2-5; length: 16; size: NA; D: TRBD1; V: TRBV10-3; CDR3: CAIRAGGERGKETQYF; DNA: TGTGCCATCAGAGCAGGGGGCGAACGAGGTAAAGAGACCCAGTACTTC
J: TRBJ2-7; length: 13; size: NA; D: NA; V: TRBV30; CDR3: CAWGDTGPYEQYF; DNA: TGTGCCTGGGGGGACACAGGGCCCTACGAGCAGTACTTC
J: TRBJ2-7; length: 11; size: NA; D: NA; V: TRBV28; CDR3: CASSFRYEQYF; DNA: TGTGCCAGCAGTTTCCGCTACGAGCAGTACTTC
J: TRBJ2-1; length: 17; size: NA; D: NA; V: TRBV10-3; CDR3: CAISDPGDKSPYNEQFF; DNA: TGTGCCATCAGTGACCCTGGGGACAAAAGCCCATACAATGAGCAGTTCTTC
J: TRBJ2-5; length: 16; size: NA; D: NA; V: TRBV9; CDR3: CASSVRGGFGQETQYF; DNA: TGTGCCAGCAGCGTAAGGGGCGGGTTCGGGCAAGAGACCCAGTACTTC
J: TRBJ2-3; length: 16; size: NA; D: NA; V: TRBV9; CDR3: CASSVSSGEGFDTQYF; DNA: TGTGCCAGCAGCGTGTCCAGCGGTGAAGGATTTGATACGCAGTATTTT
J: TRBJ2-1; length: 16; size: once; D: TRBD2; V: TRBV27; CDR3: CASSFTAGLATNEQFF; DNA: TGTGCCAGCAGTTTCACCGCGGGACTAGCGACAAATGAGCAGTTCTTC
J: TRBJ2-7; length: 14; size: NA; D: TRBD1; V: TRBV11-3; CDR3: CASVSGGGNYEQYF; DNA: TGTGCCAGCGTATCAGGGGGCGGAAACTACGAGCAGTACTTC
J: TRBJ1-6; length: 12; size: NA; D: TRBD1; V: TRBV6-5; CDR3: CASSRTGTPLHF; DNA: TGTGCCAGCAGCCGGACAGGGACTCCCCTCCACTTT
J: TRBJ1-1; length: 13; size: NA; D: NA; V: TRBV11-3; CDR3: CASSLVVNTEAFF; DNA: TGTGCCAGCAGCTTAGTAGTGAACACTGAAGCTTTCTTT
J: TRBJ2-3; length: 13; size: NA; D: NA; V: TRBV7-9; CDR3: CASSLGYTDTQYF; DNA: TGTGCCAGCAGCTTGGGTTACACAGATACGCAGTATTTT
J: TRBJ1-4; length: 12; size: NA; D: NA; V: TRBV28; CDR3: CASSIGPEKLFF; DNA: TGTGCCAGCAGTATAGGGCCCGAAAAACTGTTTTTT